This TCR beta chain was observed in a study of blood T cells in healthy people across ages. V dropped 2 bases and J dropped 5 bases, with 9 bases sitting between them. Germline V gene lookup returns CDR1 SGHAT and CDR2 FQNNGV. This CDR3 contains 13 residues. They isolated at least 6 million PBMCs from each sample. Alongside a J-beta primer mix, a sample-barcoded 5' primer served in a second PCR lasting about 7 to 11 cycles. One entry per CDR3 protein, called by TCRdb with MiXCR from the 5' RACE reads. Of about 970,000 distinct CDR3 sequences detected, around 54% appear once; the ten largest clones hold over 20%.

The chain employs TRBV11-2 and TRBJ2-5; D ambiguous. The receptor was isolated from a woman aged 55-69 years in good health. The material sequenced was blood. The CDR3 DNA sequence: TGTGCCAGCAGCTTATGGGCTTTCGAGACCCAGTACTTC. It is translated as CASSLWAFETQYF. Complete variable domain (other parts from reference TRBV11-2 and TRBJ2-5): EAGVAQSPRYKIIEKRQSVAFWCNPISGHATLYWYQQILGQGPKLLIQFQNNGVVDDSQLPKDRFSAERLKGVDSTLKIQPAKLEDSAVYLCASSLWAFETQYFGPGTRLLVL.